The 19 T cell receptor beta chains below were found in one sample sequenced in a study of tumor and adjacent non-tumor tissue in lung cancer. Three rounds of nested PCR, following a modified ARM-PCR protocol, produced the TCRbeta library. A single record per CDR3 protein comes from TCRdb applying MiXCR to the multiplex PCR reads. This sample has over 100,000 distinct CDR3 sequences, with around 57% found just once. The template was RNA from unsorted bulk tissue. This non-tumor lung sample came from over 3 cm beyond the tumor edge. Material: distant non-tumor lung tissue. These receptors all come from a man between 60 and 75 years old with non-small cell lung cancer.

The chain recombines TRBV6-6 with TRBJ2-7; 9 bases match TRBD2. Germline CDR1 MNHNY, CDR2 SVGAGI (reference sequence). This CDR3 has 13 amino acids. With 9 bases clipped from V and 5 bases from J, the junction kept 8 bases outside the gene matches. The CDR3 nucleotides are TGTGCCAGTGCTCCAAGGACTAGCGACGAGCAGTACTTC. Translation: CASAPRTSDEQYF.

As to this clonotype: The junction differs from germline at one of its ends, possibly a read error. Here the CDR3 reads CSAPDRGPNTEELFF. CDR3 sequence (DNA): TGCAGTGCTCCTGACCGGGGCCCGAACACCGAGGAGCTGTTTTTT. V gene TRBV20-1 combines with J gene TRBJ2-2; possibly TRBD1 or TRBD2 for D (5 bases each). Germline CDR1 DFQATT, CDR2 SNEGSKA (reference sequence). The CDR3 runs to 15 residues.

In regard to this clonotype: It may be a read error: a sequence one base away is much more abundant. V and J are TRBV28 and TRBJ2-4; 9 nucleotides match TRBD2. The CDR3 contains 17 residues. CDR1 and CDR2 (germline): MDHEN, SYDVKM. The CDR3 coding sequence is TGTGCCAGCAGTTTAACGACTAGCGGAATAGCCGAAAACATTCAGTACTTC. Translation gives CASSLTTSGIAENIQYF.

Regarding this clonotype: Germline is not matched at one junction end, which may reflect a read error. The chain is built from TRBV12-3 or TRBV12-4 and TRBJ2-7, with D maybe TRBD1 (6 bases). The CDR3 spans 13 residues. This chain's CDR3 is CASSGDIAYEQHF. The CDR3 DNA reads TGTGCCAGCAGTGGGGACATTGCCTACGAGCAGCACTTT.

About this clonotype: A single base separates this from a much larger clone, so it may be a read error. The J gene is TRBJ1-5, the V gene TRBV6-6; D perhaps matches TRBD1 (5 bases). V lost 9 bases and J 3 bases, leaving 15 bases between the germline ends. CDR3 length: 14 residues. Germline values: CDR1 MNHNY, CDR2 SVGAGI (reference sequence). The CDR3 nucleotides read TGTGCCAGTACGGGGCCCCGGATCAATCAGCCCCAGCATTTT. Amino acids: CASTGPRINQPQHF.

Notes on this clonotype: A read error may account for a junction end that differs from germline. CDR3 sequence reads: CAGSLAGGRNGNEQFF. The DNA for the CDR3 is TGTGCCGGCAGCTTAGCTGGGGGTAGGAACGGCAATGAGCAGTTCTTC. The chain combines TRBV11-2 with TRBJ2-1; D may be TRBD1 or TRBD2 (5 bases each). Germline V gene data show CDR1 as SGHAT and CDR2 as FQNNGV. This CDR3 spans 16 amino acids.

The V call is TRBV6-2 or TRBV6-3, the J call TRBJ2-7, with D perhaps TRBD2 (6 bases). Germline V gene data show CDR1 as MNHEY and CDR2 as SVGEGT. V lost 2 bases and J lost 2, with 19 bases in between. The CDR3 runs to 17 residues. CDR3 coding DNA: TGTGCCAGCAGTTACGTGGTCGGGGACTCGACGACCTACGAGCAGTACTTC. Its protein product is CASSYVVGDSTTYEQYF.

Note on this clonotype: One end of the junction is discordant with germline, which a read error may explain. The V gene is TRBV12-3 or TRBV12-4, the J gene TRBJ1-6; 8 nucleotides agree with TRBD1. CDR3 length equals 15 residues. Here the CDR3 DNA reads TGTGCCGGCAGTTTCGGCAGGGGGCGTAATTCACCTCTCCACTTT. Residues: CAGSFGRGRNSPLHF.

V usage is TRBV7-9 and J usage is TRBJ2-2, with 9 nucleotides matching TRBD1. In germline, CDR1 is SEHNR, CDR2 FQNEAQ (reference sequence). The CDR3 sequence is 15 residues long. With 4 bases clipped from V and 13 bases from J, the junction kept 13 bases outside the gene matches. The CDR3 bases are TGTGCCAGCAGCTCACAGGGGGCGAACACCTGGGTGCTGTTTTTT. It encodes CASSSQGANTWVLFF.

The V and J genes are TRBV11-2 and TRBJ2-7; TRBD2 matches at 10 bases. The ends lost 5 bases at V and 7 bases at J; junction bases unmatched: 11. Germline CDR1 SGHAT, CDR2 FQNNGV. The CDR3 runs 15 residues. In nucleotides, the CDR3 is TGTGCCAGCAGCCCCCGTACTAGCGGGGTGGGTGAGCAGTACTTC. Translation: CASSPRTSGVGEQYF.

The chain couples TRBV20-1 to TRBJ2-2; 7 bases line up with TRBD1. V shed 3 bases and J 1 base; nucleotides not matched to a gene: 2. The CDR3 consists of 14 residues. CDR1 and CDR2 (germline): DFQATT, SNEGSKA (reference sequence). CDR3 loop: CSASRTGNTGELFF. In DNA, the CDR3 is TGCAGTGCTAGCAGGACAGGGAACACCGGGGAGCTGTTTTTT.

A note on this clonotype: One junction end does not reproduce the germline sequence, and a read error may be involved. V is TRBV11-1 and J is TRBJ2-1; D tentatively fits TRBD1 or TRBD2 (5 bases each). The V gene's germline CDR1 is SGHAT and CDR2 FQDESV (reference sequence). CDR3 length: 16 residues. The chain's CDR3 is CASSPAGTGINNEQFF. CDR3 DNA: TGTGCCAGCAGCCCCGCCGGGACCGGGATAAACAATGAACAGTTCTTC.

Ten or more counts support this clonotype. The gene calls are TRBV6-1 and TRBJ2-1, with D hard to call. Trimming removed 1 base from V and 4 bases from J, with 11 bases in between. Per the germline V gene, CDR1 is MNHNS and CDR2 is SASEGT. The CDR3 contains 15 residues. CDR3 sequence (DNA): TGTGCCAGCAGTGAAGAAGCCCTAATATACAATGAGCAGTTCTTC. Translated: CASSEEALIYNEQFF.

Only one count was recorded for this clonotype. Mismatch with germline at one junction end may stem from a read error. J is TRBJ2-5 and V is TRBV5-4; D is possibly TRBD1 (5 bases). CDR3 size: 15 residues. CDR1 SGHNT and CDR2 YYREEE come from the germline V gene (reference sequence). Here the CDR3 reads CASSRQRLPQETQYF. DNA of the CDR3: TGTGCCAGCAGCAGACAGAGGCTTCCACAAGAGACTCAGTACTTC. Supplemented by reference TRBV5-4 and TRBJ2-5, the full variable domain reads ETGVTQSPTHLIKTRGQQVTLRCSSQSGHNTVSWYQQALGQGPQFIFQYYREEENGRGNFPPRFSGLQFPNYSSELNVNALELDDSALYLCASSRQRLPQETQYFGPGTRLLVL.

A remark on this clonotype: Just one base apart from a much larger clone, this may be a read error. The chain joins TRBV12-5 to TRBJ2-1, with TRBD2 identical over 7 bases. This CDR3 comprises 16 residues. Losses at the gene ends were 1 base for V and 4 bases for J; bases not matched to a gene: 7. Germline CDR1 and CDR2: LGHNT and FRNRAP. CDR3 region: CASGLARLALYNEQFF. The CDR3 coding sequence is TGTGCTAGTGGTTTGGCCCGACTAGCCCTATACAATGAGCAGTTCTTC.

About this clonotype itself: One junction end does not reproduce the germline sequence, and a read error may be involved. This chain connects TRBV4-1 to TRBJ2-5; a weak D match, TRBD1 (5 bases). This CDR3 is built from 16 residues. Germline values: CDR1 MGHRA, CDR2 YSYEKL. CDR3 bases: TGCGCCAGCAACCAGGGTCTCGAACAAGGAGAAGAGACCCAATACTTC. Its protein product is CASNQGLEQGEETQYF.

Only a few counts were recorded for this clonotype. This rearrangement joins TRBV4-1 to TRBJ2-1, with TRBD1 matching over 8 bases. The CDR3 is made up of 17 amino acids. J gave up 5 bases and V 4 bases, and 13 bases lay outside the gene matches. CDR1 and CDR2 (germline): MGHRA, YSYEKL. Here the CDR3 reads CASSPKGTGAFHNEQFF. The CDR3 nucleotides are TGCGCCAGCAGCCCTAAGGGGACAGGAGCTTTCCACAATGAGCAGTTCTTC.

Regarding this clonotype: The CDR3 end shows no conserved phenylalanine or tryptophan, and so a read error is likely. The CDR3 DNA is TGTGCCAGCAGTTTAGGGAGGGCTGCCGGGGAGCTGTTTTCT. This sequence encodes CASSLGRAAGELFS. J is TRBJ2-2 and V is TRBV12-3 or TRBV12-4; D is perhaps TRBD2 (6 bases). There are 14 residues in the CDR3. Trimming removed 1 base at V and 6 bases at J, with 9 bases between.

On this clonotype: Mismatch with germline at one junction end may stem from a read error. The chain is built from TRBV11-2 and TRBJ2-5; a possible D gene is TRBD2 (6 bases). Germline V gene sequence: CDR1 SGHAT, CDR2 FQNNGV. CDR3 length: 15 residues. CDR3 sequence (DNA): TGTTCCAGCAGCTTATTACTAGCCCCCCAAGAGACCCAGTACTTC. As protein: CSSSLLLAPQETQYF.